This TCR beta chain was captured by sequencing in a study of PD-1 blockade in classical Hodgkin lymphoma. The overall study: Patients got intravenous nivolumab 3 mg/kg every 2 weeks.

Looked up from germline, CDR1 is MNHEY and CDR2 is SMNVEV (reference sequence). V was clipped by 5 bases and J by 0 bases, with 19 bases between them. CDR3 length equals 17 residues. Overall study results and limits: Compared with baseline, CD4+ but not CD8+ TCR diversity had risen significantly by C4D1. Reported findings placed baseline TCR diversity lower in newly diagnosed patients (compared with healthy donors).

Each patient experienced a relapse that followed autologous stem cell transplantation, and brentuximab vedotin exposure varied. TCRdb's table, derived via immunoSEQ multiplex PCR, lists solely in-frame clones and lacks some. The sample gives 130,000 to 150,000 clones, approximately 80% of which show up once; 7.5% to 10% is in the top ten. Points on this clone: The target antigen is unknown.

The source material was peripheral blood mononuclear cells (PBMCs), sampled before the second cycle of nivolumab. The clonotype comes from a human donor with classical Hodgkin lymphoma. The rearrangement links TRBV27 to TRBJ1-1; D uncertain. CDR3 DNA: TGTGCCAGCAGTCTATTCGCCGACCCGGCCATGAACACTGAAGCTTTCTTT. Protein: CASSLFADPAMNTEAFF.